The 3 T cell receptor beta chains below all came from one sample that was sequenced in a study of blood T cell repertoires in COVID-19. Some clones are missing from TCRdb's copy, which holds only in-frame ones; the method was immunoSEQ multiplex PCR. The sample yields 55,000 to 65,000 clones, roughly 83% seen once. Specimen: peripheral blood. Receptors were obtained from a young man with COVID-19, enrolled during active disease.

This clone showed up just a few times. J is TRBJ1-2 and V is TRBV11-2, with a possible D match to TRBD1 (5 bases). In germline, CDR1 is SGHAT, CDR2 FQNNGV. V lost 6 bases, J lost 1 base, and 12 bases lay in between. This CDR3 region has 14 residues. Here the CDR3 reads CASRGGDFNYGYTF. As DNA, the CDR3 is TGTGCCAGCAGGGGTGGGGACTTTAACTATGGCTACACCTTC.

The chain employs TRBV7-3 and TRBJ1-1; D may be TRBD1 (5 bases). V lost 4 bases, J lost 1 base, and 10 bases lay in between. The CDR3 runs to 14 residues. Germline V lookup: CDR1 SGHTA, CDR2 FQGTGA. CDR3 DNA: TGTGCCAGCAGCTCCCAGACAGCGAACACTGAAGCTTTCTTT. It is translated as CASSSQTANTEAFF.

This clone was detected a few times. The rearrangement links TRBV6-5 to TRBJ2-2; a weak D match, TRBD2 (5 bases). The CDR3 contains 14 residues. V was trimmed by 7 bases and J by 6 bases, leaving 15 bases between them. CDR1 and CDR2 from the germline V gene are MNHEY and SVGAGI. CDR3 sequence: CASIYGEAPGELFF. The DNA for the CDR3 is TGTGCCAGCATATACGGGGAAGCCCCCGGGGAGCTGTTTTTT.